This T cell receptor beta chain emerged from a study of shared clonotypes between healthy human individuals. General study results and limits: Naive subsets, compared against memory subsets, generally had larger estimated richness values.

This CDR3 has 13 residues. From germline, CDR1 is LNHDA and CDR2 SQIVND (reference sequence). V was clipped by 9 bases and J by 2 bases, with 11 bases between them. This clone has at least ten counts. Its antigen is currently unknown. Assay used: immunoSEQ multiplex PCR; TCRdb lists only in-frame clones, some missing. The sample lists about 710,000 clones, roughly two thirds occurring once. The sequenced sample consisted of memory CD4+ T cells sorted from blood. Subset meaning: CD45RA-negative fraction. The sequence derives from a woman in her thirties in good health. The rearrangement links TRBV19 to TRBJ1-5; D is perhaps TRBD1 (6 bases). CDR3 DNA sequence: TGTGCCAGCACAGGGAGTGGCAATCAGCCCCAGCATTTT. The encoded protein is CASTGSGNQPQHF.